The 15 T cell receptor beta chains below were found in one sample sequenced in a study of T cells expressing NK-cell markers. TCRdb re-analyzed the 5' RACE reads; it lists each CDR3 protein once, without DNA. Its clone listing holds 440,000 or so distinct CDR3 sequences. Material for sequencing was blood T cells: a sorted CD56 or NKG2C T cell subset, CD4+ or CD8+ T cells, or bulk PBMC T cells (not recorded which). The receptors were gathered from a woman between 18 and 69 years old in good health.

This CDR3 reads CASSVGGRGAGELFF. The chain uses TRBV19 and TRBJ2-2; TCRdb's D gene call, TRBD1, goes unchecked for lack of DNA. CDR1 is LNHDA and CDR2 is SQIVND in the germline V gene (reference sequence). The CDR3 runs 15 residues.

The CDR3 protein is CASSLAGLAYSSTDTQYF. The chain uses TRBV5-6 and TRBJ2-3; TCRdb lists TRBD2, though no DNA is available to test this call. The CDR3 contains 18 residues. Germline loops: CDR1 SGHDT, CDR2 YYEEEE.

CDR3 region: CSAPARGNQETQYF. This sequence joins TRBV20-1 and TRBJ2-5; TCRdb's assignment of TRBD1 cannot be checked, as there is no DNA. Germline CDR1 and CDR2: DFQATT and SNEGSKA (reference sequence). The CDR3 sequence is 14 residues long.

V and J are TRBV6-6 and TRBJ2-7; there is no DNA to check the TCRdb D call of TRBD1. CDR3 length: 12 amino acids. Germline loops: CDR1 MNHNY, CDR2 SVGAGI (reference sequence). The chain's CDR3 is CASSPGNYEQYF.

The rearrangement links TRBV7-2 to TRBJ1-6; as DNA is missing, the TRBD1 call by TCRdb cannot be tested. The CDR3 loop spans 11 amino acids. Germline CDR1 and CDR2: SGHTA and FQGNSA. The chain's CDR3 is CATSGNSPLHF.

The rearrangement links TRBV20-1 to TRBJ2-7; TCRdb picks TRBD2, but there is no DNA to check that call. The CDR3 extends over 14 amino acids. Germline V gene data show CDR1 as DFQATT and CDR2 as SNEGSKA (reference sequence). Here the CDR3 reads CSASLSGMGYEQYF.

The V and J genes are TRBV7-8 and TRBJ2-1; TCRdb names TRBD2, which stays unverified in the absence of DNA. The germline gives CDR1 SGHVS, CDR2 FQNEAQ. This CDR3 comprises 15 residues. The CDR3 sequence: CASSLGADSYNEQFF.

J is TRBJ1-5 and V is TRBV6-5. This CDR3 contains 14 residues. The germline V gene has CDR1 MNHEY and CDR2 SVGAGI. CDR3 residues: CASSWGGPNQPQHF.

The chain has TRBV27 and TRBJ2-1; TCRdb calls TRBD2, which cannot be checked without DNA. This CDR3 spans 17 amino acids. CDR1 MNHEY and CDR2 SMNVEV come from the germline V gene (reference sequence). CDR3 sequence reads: CASSFRTSGGPYNEQFF.

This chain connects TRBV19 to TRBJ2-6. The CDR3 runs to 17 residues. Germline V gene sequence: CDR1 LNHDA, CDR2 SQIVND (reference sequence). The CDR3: CATSEAPGPSGANVLTF.

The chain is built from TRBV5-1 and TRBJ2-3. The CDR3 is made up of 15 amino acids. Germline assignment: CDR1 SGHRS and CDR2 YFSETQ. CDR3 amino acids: CASSLAGRSTDTQYF.

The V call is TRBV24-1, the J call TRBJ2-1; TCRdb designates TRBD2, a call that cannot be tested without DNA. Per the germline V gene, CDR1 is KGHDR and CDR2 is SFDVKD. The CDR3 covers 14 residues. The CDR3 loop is CATSGTSGANEQFF.

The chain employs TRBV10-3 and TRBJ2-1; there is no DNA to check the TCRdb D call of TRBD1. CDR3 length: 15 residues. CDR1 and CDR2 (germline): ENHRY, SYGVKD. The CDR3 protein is CAISRDMEDYNEQFF.

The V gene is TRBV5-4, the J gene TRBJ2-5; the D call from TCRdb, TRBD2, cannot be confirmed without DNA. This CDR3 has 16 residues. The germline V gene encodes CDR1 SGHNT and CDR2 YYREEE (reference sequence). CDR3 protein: CASSLAPLAGGETQYF.

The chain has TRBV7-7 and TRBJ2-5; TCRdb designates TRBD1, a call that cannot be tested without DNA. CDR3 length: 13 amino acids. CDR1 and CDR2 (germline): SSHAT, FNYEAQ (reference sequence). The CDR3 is CASSPGQPETQYF.